The 7 T cell receptor beta chains given below trace back to one sample, sequenced in a study of CD8+ T cells in alopecia areata. The sequencing template was cDNA reverse transcribed from extracted RNA. The repertoire was sequenced with immunoSEQ multiplex PCR; TCRdb's copy has only in-frame clones and lacks some. The profile shows some 180,000 clones, approximately 51% of them singletons. Treatment reported: oral pan-JAK inhibitor, 5-10 mg twice daily. The sequencing used CD8+ T cells sorted from blood, collected around week 54, from a patient treated with tofacitinib. These receptors all come from a human donor with alopecia areata.

This clone was seen a handful of times. V gene TRBV27 combines with J gene TRBJ2-7, with 9 bases identical to TRBD1. J gave up 4 bases and V 5 bases, and 6 bases lay outside the gene matches. The germline CDR1 and CDR2 sequences are MNHEY and SMNVEV (reference sequence). The CDR3 is made up of 14 amino acids. This CDR3 reads CASSPRQGGYEQYF. The CDR3 region has the DNA TGTGCCAGCAGTCCCCGACAGGGGGGGTACGAGCAGTACTTC.

This clone was counted a few times. This rearrangement joins TRBV27 to TRBJ2-7; 9 bases are a match to TRBD1. Germline loops: CDR1 MNHEY, CDR2 SMNVEV (reference sequence). The CDR3 consists of 13 residues. J lost 3 bases, V lost 5 bases, and 2 bases had no gene match. CDR3 sequence reads: CASSQDRGYEQYF. CDR3 nucleotides: TGTGCCAGCAGTCAGGACAGGGGCTACGAGCAGTACTTC.

J is TRBJ1-4 and V is TRBV5-4; 9 positions agree with TRBD1. V shed 5 bases, J shed 8 bases, and the junction held 10 bases outside the gene matches. This CDR3 is 15 amino acids long. Looked up from germline, CDR1 is SGHNT and CDR2 is YYREEE (reference sequence). In DNA, the CDR3 is TGTGCCAGCAGTCAGCCGGGACAGGGAAACGAAAAACTGTTTTTT. It specifies CASSQPGQGNEKLFF. The whole variable domain, remainder taken from reference TRBV5-4 and TRBJ1-4, is ETGVTQSPTHLIKTRGQQVTLRCSSQSGHNTVSWYQQALGQGPQFIFQYYREEENGRGNFPPRFSGLQFPNYSSELNVNALELDDSALYLCASSQPGQGNEKLFFGSGTQLSVL.

This clone turned up a few times. CDR3 loop: CASSLFPGSPLHF. The CDR3 nucleotides are TGTGCCAGCAGCTTGTTCCCGGGCTCACCCCTCCACTTT. The chain employs TRBV7-2 and TRBJ1-6; D gene unclear. The V end lost 3 bases, the J end lost 10 bases, and 10 bases lay between the germline ends. Germline V gene sequence: CDR1 SGHTA, CDR2 FQGNSA. The CDR3 covers 13 residues.

The chain combines TRBV7-2 with TRBJ1-2, with TRBD1 matching 9 bases. With 6 bases clipped from V and 1 base from J, the junction kept 6 bases outside the gene matches. CDR1 and CDR2 (germline): SGHTA, FQGNSA. The CDR3 is 15 residues long. The CDR3 nucleotides are TGTGCCAGCAGACGGACAGGGGCTGATAACTATGGCTACACCTTC. Encoded protein: CASRRTGADNYGYTF.

This chain joins TRBV13 and TRBJ2-3; D ambiguous. The CDR3 spans 14 residues. Germline values: CDR1 PRHDT, CDR2 FYEKMQ (reference sequence). Trimming took 5 bases from V and 0 from J, leaving 9 bases between them. For the CDR3, the DNA is TGTGCCAGCAGCCCGACTGGTAGCACAGATACGCAGTATTTT. It encodes CASSPTGSTDTQYF.

The V and J genes are TRBV5-1 and TRBJ2-5, with D hard to call. CDR3 length: 13 amino acids. V was shortened by 2 bases and J by 4 bases, with 9 bases between the two germline ends. Germline-derived CDR1 and CDR2 are SGHRS and YFSETQ. In DNA, the CDR3 is TGCGCCAGCAGCTTCGGCCCGGGAGAGACCCAGTACTTC. It specifies CASSFGPGETQYF.